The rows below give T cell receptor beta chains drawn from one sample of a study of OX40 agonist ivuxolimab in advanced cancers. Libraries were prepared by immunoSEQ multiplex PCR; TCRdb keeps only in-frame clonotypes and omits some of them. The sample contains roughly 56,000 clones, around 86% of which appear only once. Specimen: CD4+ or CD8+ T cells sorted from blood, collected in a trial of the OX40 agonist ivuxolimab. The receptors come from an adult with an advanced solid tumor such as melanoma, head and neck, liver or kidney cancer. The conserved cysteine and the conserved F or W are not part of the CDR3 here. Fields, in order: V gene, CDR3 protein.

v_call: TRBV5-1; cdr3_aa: ASSLGLAEITDTQY
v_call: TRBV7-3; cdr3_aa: ASSSPDREII
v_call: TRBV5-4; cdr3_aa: ASSSRTSGDQETQY
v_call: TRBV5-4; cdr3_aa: ASSLDRGLYEQY
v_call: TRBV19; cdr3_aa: ASRITDSSGNTIY
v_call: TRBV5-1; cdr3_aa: ASSLLTGETQY
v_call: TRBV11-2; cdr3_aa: ASSLGQGLVNTEAF
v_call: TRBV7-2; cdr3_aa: ASSFVDRSYEQY
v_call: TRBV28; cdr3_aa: ASCWARGLGTGELF
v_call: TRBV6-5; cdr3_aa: ASSSQGTRVNTEAF
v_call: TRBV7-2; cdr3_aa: ASSFRYEQF
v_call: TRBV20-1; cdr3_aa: SARSVYEQY
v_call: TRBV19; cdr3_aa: ASKESNYGYT
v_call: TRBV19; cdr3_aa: ASSLGQGAYEQY
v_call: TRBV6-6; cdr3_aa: ASSPTGDSRQF
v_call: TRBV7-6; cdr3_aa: ASSLTTEAF
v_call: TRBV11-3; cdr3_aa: ASSLGHLNTGELF
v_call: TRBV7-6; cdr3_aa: ASSSRPGLAGGSPYEQY
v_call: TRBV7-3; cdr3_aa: ASSPGVGGVLETQY
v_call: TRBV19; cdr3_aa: ASSMASGLNEQF
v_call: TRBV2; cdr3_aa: ASSERYSNQPQH
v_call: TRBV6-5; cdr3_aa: ASSRDPYSNQPQH
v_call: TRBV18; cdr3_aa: ASSWTGDPGANVLT
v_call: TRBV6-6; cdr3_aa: ASKGRRGAPDTQY
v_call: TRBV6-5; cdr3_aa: ASSQTGAGAQY
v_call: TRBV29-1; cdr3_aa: SVETSGGSDTQY
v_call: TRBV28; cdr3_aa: ASHSGGTDTQY
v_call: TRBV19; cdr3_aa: ASSSLSSGSSDTQY
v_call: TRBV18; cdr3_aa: ASSSIQGLTGELF
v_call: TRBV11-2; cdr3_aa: ASSLLQGKGNIQY
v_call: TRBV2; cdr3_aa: ASIVGRMNTEAF
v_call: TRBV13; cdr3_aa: ASSLEPGGGEQY
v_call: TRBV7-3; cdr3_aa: ASSLLRSAGELF